These 10 T cell receptor beta chains came from one sample sequenced in a study of technical replicates of blood from a handful of donors. Sequencing used immunoSEQ multiplex PCR; TCRdb keeps in-frame clones, though not all of them. Of roughly 60,000 clones detected, about nine tenths appear once; the ten largest clones hold 4.5% to 5%. The sequencing input was PBMCs. These receptors were collected from a human donor in good health. Some clones in this sample may be carry-over from other donors' samples.

The CDR3 reads CASSLSAGGRETQYF. Here the CDR3 DNA reads TGTGCCAGCAGCTTATCGGCAGGGGGCAGGGAGACCCAGTACTTC. This chain links TRBV11-1 with TRBJ2-5; 8 nucleotides line up with TRBD1. J was trimmed by 5 bases and V by 2 bases; bases with no gene match: 7. CDR1 SGHAT and CDR2 FQDESV come from the germline V gene (reference sequence). The CDR3 contains 15 residues.

Only a few counts were recorded for this clone. The J gene is TRBJ1-1, the V gene TRBV6-5; a weak D match, TRBD1 (6 bases). Between the trimmed V and J ends, which lost 0 bases and 1 base, there was a span of 9 bases. CDR3 size: 15 residues. The germline V gene has CDR1 MNHEY and CDR2 SVGAGI. The CDR3 reads CASSYSQGRNTEAFF. In DNA form, the CDR3 reads TGTGCCAGCAGTTACTCGCAGGGGCGGAACACTGAAGCTTTCTTT.

This sequence joins TRBV7-2 and TRBJ2-7; 9 bases map to TRBD2. Germline loops: CDR1 SGHTA, CDR2 FQGNSA. This CDR3 has 17 residues. The V segment lost 2 bases and the J segment 1 base; nucleotides outside the gene matches: 9. The CDR3 DNA follows: TGTGCCAGCAGCTTATCAGTAGGGCGGGGGGGATCCTACGAGCAGTACTTC. Protein sequence: CASSLSVGRGGSYEQYF.

This clone appeared once. The chain carries TRBV7-3 and TRBJ2-3, with 8 bases lining up with TRBD2. Germline-derived CDR1 and CDR2 are SGHTA and FQGTGA. The CDR3 runs 17 residues. J lost 6 bases, V lost 4 bases, and 15 bases had no gene match. The CDR3 loop is CASSSSIGGRTGDTQYF. CDR3 DNA sequence: TGTGCCAGCAGCTCCTCAATTGGCGGGAGGACGGGTGATACGCAGTATTTT.

The chain couples TRBV5-1 to TRBJ2-5, with a tentative D call TRBD2 (5 bases). The CDR3 loop spans 15 amino acids. The V gene's germline CDR1 is SGHRS and CDR2 YFSETQ. With 6 bases removed from V and 3 bases from J, the gap between germline ends came to 18 bases. This CDR3 is CASTIPSPGKETQYF. CDR3 nucleotides: TGCGCCAGCACCATCCCCTCGCCGGGGAAAGAGACCCAGTACTTC.

The V call is TRBV9, the J call TRBJ2-5; TRBD2 aligns across 12 bases. CDR3 size: 15 residues. V lost 2 bases and J lost 4; bases outside the gene matches: 3. CDR1 SGDLS and CDR2 YYNGEE come from the germline V gene. CDR3 in DNA: TGTGCCAGCAGCGTCGCGGGACTAGCGGGAGAGACCCAGTACTTC. Translation: CASSVAGLAGETQYF.

This clone was seen a few times. This sequence joins TRBV6-6 and TRBJ1-2; a weak D match, TRBD1 (6 bases). The ends were cut back, 2 bases at V and 4 bases at J, with 14 bases in the middle. This CDR3 spans 15 amino acids. Germline CDR1 MNHNY, CDR2 SVGAGI (reference sequence). Here the CDR3 DNA reads TGTGCCAGCAGTTACACCACAGGGTTAGGCTATGGCTACACCTTC. Amino acids: CASSYTTGLGYGYTF.

This clone was seen more than once but under ten times. The chain carries TRBV7-9 and TRBJ1-1, with 10 bases fitting TRBD1. The CDR3 has 14 residues. The V gene's germline CDR1 is SEHNR and CDR2 FQNEAQ (reference sequence). The V and J ends lost 4 bases and 6 bases, in that order; junction bases with no gene match: 5. Here the CDR3 reads CASSSWTGGAEAFF. CDR3 nucleotide sequence: TGTGCCAGCAGCTCTTGGACAGGGGGAGCTGAAGCTTTCTTT. Full variable domain (outside the CDR3, taken from reference TRBV7-9 and TRBJ1-1): DTGVSQNPRHKITKRGQNVTFRCDPISEHNRLYWYRQTLGQGPEFLTYFQNEAQLEKSRLLSDRFSAERPKGSFSTLEIQRTEQGDSAMYLCASSSWTGGAEAFFGQGTRLTVV.

There are a few counts of this clone. The chain links TRBV7-5 to TRBJ1-2; TRBD1 reflects the table's D call only, with no check against the DNA. TRBV7-5 is listed as a pseudogene. CDR3 length equals 15 residues. CDR3 loop: CVRSLSWGRNYGYTF. The CDR3 region has the DNA TGTGTCAGAAGCTTAAGCTGGGGGCGGAACTATGGCTACACCTTC.

The chain has TRBV19 and TRBJ1-1, with TRBD1 matching over 7 bases. This CDR3 region has 15 residues. Germline-derived CDR1 and CDR2 are LNHDA and SQIVND (reference sequence). V was pared by 1 base and J by 4 bases, with 6 bases of the junction left unmatched. The CDR3 coding sequence is TGTGCCAGTAGTATAGGGGGGCAGGGGGGCACTGAAGCTTTCTTT. Amino acids: CASSIGGQGGTEAFF.